The source of this TCR beta chain is a study of metastatic and nonmetastatic thyroid tumors. The study's findings and limits: Relative to benign nodules, malignant thyroid tumors were reportedly characterized by significantly elevated TCR beta diversity in blood and tumor.

The CDR3 covers 18 residues. Trimming stripped 4 bases from V and 3 bases from J, with 24 bases between. CDR1 SGHDN and CDR2 FVKESK come from the germline V gene. MiXCR re-clonotyped the PCR reads for TCRdb. The sample lists roughly 61,000 clones, more than 3.5% occurring once. This clone was counted many times. The target antigen is unknown. No patient had received any treatment before thyroid surgery. Sequenced: blood. The rearrangement links TRBV14 to TRBJ1-1; D is undetermined. The receptor was isolated from a female donor with papillary thyroid cancer or a benign thyroid nodule (not recorded which). Some clones in this sample may be carry-over from other donors' samples. CDR3 sequence: CASSPLPKTGREDTEAFF. CDR3 nucleotide sequence: TGTGCCAGCAGCCCATTACCGAAGACCGGTCGCGAGGACACTGAAGCTTTCTTT.